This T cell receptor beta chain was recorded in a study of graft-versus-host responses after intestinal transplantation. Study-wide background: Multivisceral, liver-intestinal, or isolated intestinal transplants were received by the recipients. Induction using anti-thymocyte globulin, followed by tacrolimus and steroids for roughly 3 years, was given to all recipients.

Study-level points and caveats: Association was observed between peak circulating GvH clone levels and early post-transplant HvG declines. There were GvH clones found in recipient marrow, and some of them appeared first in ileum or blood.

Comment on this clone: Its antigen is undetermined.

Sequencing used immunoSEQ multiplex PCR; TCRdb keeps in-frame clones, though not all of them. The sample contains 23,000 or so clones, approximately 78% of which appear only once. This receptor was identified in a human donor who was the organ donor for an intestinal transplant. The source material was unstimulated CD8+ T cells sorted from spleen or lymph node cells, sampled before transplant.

DNA of the CDR3: TGTGCCAGCAGCGTTTCGGGAAGCGGGGGGATAGAGACCCAGTACTTC. Amino acid sequence: CASSVSGSGGIETQYF. The V and J genes are TRBV9 and TRBJ2-5; 9 bases align to TRBD2. Per the germline V gene, CDR1 is SGDLS and CDR2 is YYNGEE. V dropped 2 bases and J dropped 4; count of bases not matched to a gene: 9. The CDR3 sequence is 16 residues long.